The present entry profiles one TCR beta chain with its context. Its antigen remains unidentified. The data were obtained in a study of naive and memory T cell subsets. Study-wide points: Especially in CD8 cells, naive repertoires contained a few larger clonotypes, possibly CD45RA-re-expressing memory cells.

Both TRBC1 and TRBC2 were covered by a beta constant-region primer of two equimolar oligonucleotides. Four rounds of PCR amplified the ligated cDNA using nested alpha and beta constant-region primers plus SP2. An oligonucleotide with the SP2 primer and a 12-nucleotide UMI was ligated to the cDNA 3' end. TCRdb itself ran the UMI-ligation and nested PCR reads through MiXCR, one entry per CDR3 protein. The top ten hold about 0.11% of the sample, which has about 150,000 distinct CDR3 sequences, about 20% seen once. The CDR3 consists of 15 residues. Germline V gene data show CDR1 as DFQATT and CDR2 as SNEGSKA (reference sequence). The V segment lost 1 base and the J segment 4 bases; nucleotides outside the gene matches: 7.

The rearrangement joins TRBV20-1 to TRBJ1-3, with 7 bases matching TRBD1. The material sequenced was naive CD4+ T cells from blood. This receptor was identified in a human donor in good health. CDR3 DNA sequence: TGCAGTGCTAGAGTTGGGACAGAACCAGGAAACACCATATATTTT. Residues: CSARVGTEPGNTIYF.